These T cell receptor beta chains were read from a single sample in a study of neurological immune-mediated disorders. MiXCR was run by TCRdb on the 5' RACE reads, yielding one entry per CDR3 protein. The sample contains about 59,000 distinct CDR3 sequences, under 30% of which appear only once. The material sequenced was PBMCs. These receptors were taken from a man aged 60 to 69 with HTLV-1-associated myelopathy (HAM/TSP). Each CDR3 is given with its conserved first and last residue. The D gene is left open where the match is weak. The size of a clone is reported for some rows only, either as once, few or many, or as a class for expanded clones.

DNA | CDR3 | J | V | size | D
TGCGCCAGCAGCCCCATAGGGACCAGACAGACTAATCAGCCCCAGCATTTT | CASSPIGTRQTNQPQHF | TRBJ1-5 | TRBV5-1 | many | -
TGTGCCAGCAGGACTAGGGACAGGGACAATGAGCAGTTCTTC | CASRTRDRDNEQFF | TRBJ2-1 | TRBV6-6 | many | TRBD1
TGCAGTGCAGACACTGGGGGGGAGACCCAGTACTTC | CSADTGGETQYF | TRBJ2-5 | TRBV20-1 | - | -
TGTGCCACCAGCACAAGCCGGGACGCTTCGTACGAGCAGTACTTC | CATSTSRDASYEQYF | TRBJ2-7 | TRBV15 | many | -
TGTGCCAGCAAACTCGGACAGGGGGCTTACGAGCAGTACTTC | CASKLGQGAYEQYF | TRBJ2-7 | TRBV6-6 | - | TRBD1
TGTGCCACCAGCAGGGGCCTTGACATATTCAATCAGCCCCAGCATTTT | CATSRGLDIFNQPQHF | TRBJ1-5 | TRBV15 | - | -
TGCGCCAGCAGCGGGGACAGGGGGGTCGGTGAGCAGTTCTTC | CASSGDRGVGEQFF | TRBJ2-1 | TRBV5-1 | many | TRBD1
TGCGCCAGCAGCTTTACCCCAGGGACGAGAGAGACCCAGTACTTC | CASSFTPGTRETQYF | TRBJ2-5 | TRBV5-1 | many | -
TGTGCCACTACGGAGGGGATCAATCAGCCCCAGCATTTT | CATTEGINQPQHF | TRBJ1-5 | TRBV6-1 | many | -
TGTGCCAGCAGCGTAGAGGGGCGGAATGAAAAACTGTTTTTT | CASSVEGRNEKLFF | TRBJ1-4 | TRBV9 | many | -